The 21 T cell receptor beta chains listed next were all sequenced from one sample in a study of cytomegalovirus exposure and HLA in healthy donors. PCR amplification relied on 60 Vbeta primers (plus 13 Jbeta primers). Sequencing used immunoSEQ multiplex PCR; TCRdb keeps in-frame clones, though not all of them. The sample records approximately 59,000 clones, almost 70% being singletons. The sample was PBMCs. These receptors were collected from a man aged 40-49 years in good health and CMV-seropositive.

CDR3 loop: CASSQETAGAFYEQYF. Here the CDR3 DNA reads TGCGCCAGCAGCCAAGAAACGGCGGGGGCATTCTACGAGCAGTACTTC. This chain connects TRBV4-3 to TRBJ2-7, with a tentative D call TRBD2 (7 bases). The CDR3 has 16 residues. Trimming removed 0 bases at V and 3 bases at J, with 15 bases between. Germline loops: CDR1 LGHNA, CDR2 YSLEER.

The chain employs TRBV27 and TRBJ1-2, with D possibly being TRBD1 (6 bases). Trimming removed 2 bases at V and 8 bases at J, with 15 bases between. The CDR3 runs 14 residues. Germline V lookup: CDR1 MNHEY, CDR2 SMNVEV (reference sequence). CDR3 sequence: CASSLTGFQYGYTF. The CDR3 DNA follows: TGTGCCAGCAGTTTAACAGGGTTCCAGTACGGCTACACCTTC.

This clone was observed a handful of times. V gene TRBV4-1 combines with J gene TRBJ1-1, with D hard to call. The CDR3 is 16 amino acids. Trimming left V 2 bases short and J 3 bases short, with 16 bases between. The germline V gene has CDR1 MGHRA and CDR2 YSYEKL. CDR3 in amino acids: CASSQREGNLDTEAFF. The DNA of the CDR3 is TGCGCCAGCAGCCAAAGGGAGGGAAATTTAGACACTGAAGCTTTCTTT.

V and J are TRBV7-9 and TRBJ1-5; D possibly corresponds to TRBD1 (5 bases). With 4 bases removed from V and 6 bases from J, the gap between germline ends came to 13 bases. The CDR3 is 14 residues long. Germline-derived CDR1 and CDR2 are SEHNR and FQNEAQ (reference sequence). This chain's CDR3 is CASSSDRRGQPQHF. The CDR3 DNA sequence: TGTGCCAGCAGCTCCGACAGAAGAGGTCAGCCCCAGCATTTT.

The chain uses TRBV6-5 and TRBJ2-3; TRBD2 might be the D (7 bases). Germline-derived CDR1 and CDR2 are MNHEY and SVGAGI. This CDR3 has 14 amino acids. Trimming shortened V by 0 bases and J by 5 bases, and 9 bases separated the two germline ends. CDR3 in DNA: TGTGCCAGCAGTTACTCAGGGGGGGGAGATACGCAGTATTTT. It encodes CASSYSGGGDTQYF.

The V gene is TRBV5-4, the J gene TRBJ1-3; D possibly corresponds to TRBD1 (6 bases). The germline CDR1 and CDR2 sequences are SGHNT and YYREEE (reference sequence). The CDR3 extends over 15 amino acids. Trimming left V 3 bases short and J 1 base short, with 11 bases between. The CDR3 spells CASSYRTASGNTIYF. The CDR3 DNA reads TGTGCCAGCAGCTACCGGACAGCTTCTGGAAACACCATATATTTT.

The chain is built from TRBV6-6 and TRBJ2-2; TRBD1 is a possible D gene (6 bases). Trimming shortened V by 5 bases and J by 8 bases, and 9 bases separated the two germline ends. Germline CDR1 and CDR2: MNHNY and SVGAGI (reference sequence). This CDR3 has 12 residues. CDR3 region: CASSGQGGELFF. CDR3 in DNA: TGTGCCAGCAGTGGCCAGGGGGGGGAGCTGTTTTTT.

The CDR3 bases are TGCAGCGTTGTTGAGGGAAATAACTATGGCTACACCTTC. Encoded protein: CSVVEGNNYGYTF. This chain connects TRBV29-1 to TRBJ1-2; D unresolved. Germline V gene lookup returns CDR1 SQVTM and CDR2 ANQGSEA. Trimming took 4 bases from V and 1 from J, leaving 10 bases between them. The CDR3 covers 13 residues.

The chain combines TRBV6-5 with TRBJ2-7, with a weak D call TRBD2 (6 bases). Germline assignment: CDR1 MNHEY and CDR2 SVGAGI. V was clipped by 2 bases and J by 2 bases, with 10 bases between them. This CDR3 contains 14 residues. The CDR3 spells CASSYTRGPYEQYF. The CDR3 nucleotides read TGTGCCAGCAGTTACACGCGGGGCCCCTACGAGCAGTACTTC.

The rearrangement joins TRBV7-2 to TRBJ2-1; TRBD2 matches at 7 bases. V trimming: 2 bases; J trimming: 15 bases; junction bases outside the gene matches: 19. The CDR3 length is 16 residues. Germline loops: CDR1 SGHTA, CDR2 FQGNSA. The CDR3: CASSLYAGLRDSGRFF. The CDR3 DNA reads as TGTGCCAGCAGCTTATACGCCGGACTGAGGGATAGCGGGCGGTTCTTC.

V usage is TRBV15 and J usage is TRBJ2-5, with a possible D match to TRBD2 (6 bases). Germline loops: CDR1 LNHNV, CDR2 YYDKDF (reference sequence). V was clipped by 3 bases and J by 5 bases, with 13 bases between them. This CDR3 contains 14 residues. The CDR3 nucleotides read TGTGCCACCAGCAGGGGACGCGGGACGGAGACCCAGTACTTC. Amino acid sequence: CATSRGRGTETQYF.

The chain recombines TRBV2 with TRBJ1-5; D is uncertain. CDR3 size: 14 residues. V dropped 6 bases and J dropped 0 bases, with 9 bases sitting between them. Germline-derived CDR1 and CDR2 are SNHLY and FYNNEI. In DNA, the CDR3 is TGTGCCAGCAGATCGGAGCATAGCAATCAGCCCCAGCATTTT. Translating gives CASRSEHSNQPQHF.

The chain joins TRBV20-1 to TRBJ1-1; no definite D call. The CDR3 totals 11 residues. Germline V gene lookup returns CDR1 DFQATT and CDR2 SNEGSKA (reference sequence). V was shortened by 5 bases and J by 1 base, with 5 bases between the two germline ends. In DNA, the CDR3 is TGCAGTGCTGTCCGGAACACTGAAGCTTTCTTT. Its translation: CSAVRNTEAFF.

The gene calls are TRBV6-7 and TRBJ1-1, with 8 bases lining up with TRBD1. TRBV6-7 is given ORF status, its function remaining uncertain. Losses at the gene ends were 7 bases for V and 0 bases for J; bases not matched to a gene: 10. The CDR3 covers 16 residues. The CDR3, as DNA: TGTGCCAGCACCCGAGGACAGGGAGGGATGAACACTGAAGCTTTCTTT. Protein sequence: CASTRGQGGMNTEAFF.

The chain uses TRBV9 and TRBJ2-7, with 10 bases aligning to TRBD2. Trimming at V came to 0 bases and at J to 7 bases, leaving 7 bases not matched to a gene. The CDR3 spans 15 residues. In germline, CDR1 is SGDLS, CDR2 YYNGEE. The CDR3 DNA follows: TGTGCCAGCAGCGTAGTAGCGGGAGGTTCGGGGGAGCAGTACTTC. Protein sequence: CASSVVAGGSGEQYF.

V usage is TRBV7-8 and J usage is TRBJ1-2; a weak D match, TRBD1 (5 bases). The CDR3 contains 12 residues. Trimming left V 4 bases short and J 7 bases short, with 10 bases between. CDR1 is SGHVS and CDR2 is FQNEAQ in the germline V gene. The chain's CDR3 is CASSSDKGGYTF. The DNA of the CDR3 is TGTGCCAGCAGCTCGGACAAGGGTGGCTACACCTTC. The whole variable domain, filled in from reference TRBV7-8 and TRBJ1-2, reads GAGVSQSPRYKVAKRGQDVALRCDPISGHVSLFWYQQALGQGPEFLTYFQNEAQLDKSGLPSDRFFAERPEGSVSTLKIQRTQQEDSAVYLCASSSDKGGYTFGSGTRLTVV.

The rearrangement uses TRBV18 and TRBJ2-7; a possible D gene is TRBD1 (5 bases). Deletions cut 3 bases from V and 6 bases from J, with 6 bases between. Germline V lookup: CDR1 KGHSH, CDR2 LQKENI. The CDR3 runs to 11 residues. DNA for the CDR3: TGTGCCAGCTCACCCGACAGCGAGCAGTACTTC. Its translation: CASSPDSEQYF.

This clone was detected only once. CDR3 sequence: CASSAPSGTSLNEQFF. CDR3 coding DNA: TGTGCCAGTAGTGCACCTAGCGGAACCTCCCTCAATGAGCAGTTCTTC. The gene calls are TRBV19 and TRBJ2-1; TRBD2 agrees at 7 bases. V lost 5 bases, J lost 6 bases, and 13 bases stayed unmatched. Germline V CDR1 and CDR2: LNHDA, SQIVND (reference sequence). CDR3 length: 16 amino acids.

The J gene is TRBJ1-2, the V gene TRBV7-2; D unresolved. This CDR3 has 15 amino acids. Germline-derived CDR1 and CDR2 are SGHTA and FQGNSA. The V gene lost 4 bases and the J gene lost 0 bases, with 12 bases spanning the gap. This CDR3 is CASSSGSGANYGYTF. For the CDR3, the DNA is TGTGCCAGCAGCTCCGGTTCGGGAGCTAACTATGGCTACACCTTC.

This chain links TRBV5-6 with TRBJ1-2; 9 bases are shared with TRBD1. J gave up 7 bases and V 2 bases, and 6 bases lay outside the gene matches. The CDR3 loop spans 14 amino acids. CDR1 is SGHDT and CDR2 is YYEEEE in the germline V gene. CDR3 residues: CASSLGDRALGYTF. The CDR3 DNA reads as TGTGCCAGCAGCTTAGGGGACAGGGCGCTTGGCTACACCTTC.

CDR3 protein: CASRKTGADTEAFF. The CDR3 DNA sequence: TGTGCCAGCAGAAAGACAGGGGCCGACACTGAAGCTTTCTTT. The rearrangement uses TRBV6-1 and TRBJ1-1; TRBD1 matches 8 bases. Germline CDR1 and CDR2: MNHNS and SASEGT. With V trimmed by 6 bases and J by 3 bases, 6 bases remained unmatched. The CDR3 contains 14 residues.